The next 6 T cell receptor beta chains were all read from a single sample in a study of blood T cell repertoires in COVID-19. TCRdb's table, derived via immunoSEQ multiplex PCR, lists solely in-frame clones and lacks some. The profile shows 200,000 or so clones, 60% to 80% of them singletons. The sequenced sample consisted of peripheral blood. Every receptor here comes from a man aged 55 to 70 with active or convalescent COVID-19.

This clone was seen only a few times. This rearrangement joins TRBV4-1 to TRBJ1-3; tentative D call: TRBD1 (6 bases). Germline-derived CDR1 and CDR2 are MGHRA and YSYEKL. Trimming stripped 7 bases from V and 4 bases from J, with 17 bases between. The CDR3 has 15 residues. CDR3 region: CASTLAGVRGNTIYF. CDR3 in DNA: TGCGCCAGCACCTTGGCAGGGGTGAGGGGAAACACCATATATTTT.

The chain joins TRBV28 to TRBJ2-5; possible D gene TRBD1, 6 bases. Trimming cost V 4 bases and J 0 bases, with 18 bases left between them. CDR3 length: 17 residues. Germline CDR1 is MDHEN and CDR2 is SYDVKM. The CDR3 loop is CASSSPGQGSYQETQYF. The CDR3 coding sequence is TGTGCCAGCAGTTCACCGGGACAAGGATCCTACCAAGAGACCCAGTACTTC. Supplemented by reference TRBV28 and TRBJ2-5, the full variable domain reads DVKVTQSSRYLVKRTGEKVFLECVQDMDHENMFWYRQDPGLGLRLIYFSYDVKMKEKGDIPEGYSVSREKKERFSLILESASTNQTSMYLCASSSPGQGSYQETQYFGPGTRLLVL.

Notes on this clone: An end of the junction differs from the germline gene, which may be a read error. The chain has TRBV3-1 (or the pseudogene TRBV3-2) and TRBJ2-5, with 8 bases lining up with TRBD2. Looked up from germline, CDR1 is LGHDT and CDR2 is YNNKEL (reference sequence). The CDR3 covers 13 residues. The CDR3 DNA sequence: TGTGCCAGCAGCCAGCCCTCGGGACTAGGTGTTGACTTC. This sequence encodes CASSQPSGLGVDF.

V is TRBV19 and J is TRBJ2-1; 11 positions match TRBD2. The V gene end was trimmed by 5 bases and the J gene end by 5 bases; junction bases not matched to a gene: 2. This CDR3 spans 14 amino acids. From germline, CDR1 is LNHDA and CDR2 SQIVND (reference sequence). CDR3 region: CASSLLAGDNEQFF. CDR3 sequence (DNA): TGTGCCAGTAGTTTACTAGCGGGGGACAATGAGCAGTTCTTC.

This rearrangement joins TRBV10-3 to TRBJ2-7; 8 bases are shared with TRBD1. V dropped 6 bases and J dropped 4; count of bases not matched to a gene: 8. This CDR3 region has 14 residues. From germline, CDR1 is ENHRY and CDR2 SYGVKD. CDR3 protein: CAISAGTGRYEQYF. In nucleotides, the CDR3 is TGTGCCATCAGCGCCGGGACAGGTAGATACGAGCAGTACTTC.

There are a few counts of this clone. The chain couples TRBV6-1 to TRBJ2-7, with 10 bases fitting TRBD2. With V trimmed by 1 base and J by 6 bases, 6 bases remained unmatched. The CDR3 covers 15 residues. Germline CDR1 is MNHNS and CDR2 is SASEGT. The CDR3 bases are TGTGCCAGCAGTGAAGGGACTAGCGGATCCCTCGAGCAGTACTTC. Protein: CASSEGTSGSLEQYF.